This entry is about one TCR beta chain. Its antigen is unknown. The sample originates from a study of T cell repertoires and HLA-DP antigens. The repertoire was sequenced with immunoSEQ multiplex PCR; TCRdb's copy has only in-frame clones and lacks some. The repertoire consists of roughly 120,000 clones, with about 92% occurring once and the leading ten covering 0.27%. Sequencing was done on a sample of CD4+ T cells from PBMCs. The clonotype originates from a woman aged 18-29 years in good health and CMV-seronegative.

The CDR3 nucleotides are TGTGCCAGCAGTGTAGTCTACCTTCTGGGCGAGCAGTACTTC. Amino acid sequence: CASSVVYLLGEQYF. This chain joins TRBV6-1 and TRBJ2-7; D ambiguous. This CDR3 has 14 residues. The germline V gene has CDR1 MNHNS and CDR2 SASEGT. The germline V and J ends were trimmed by 4 bases and 6 bases, with 16 bases remaining between them.